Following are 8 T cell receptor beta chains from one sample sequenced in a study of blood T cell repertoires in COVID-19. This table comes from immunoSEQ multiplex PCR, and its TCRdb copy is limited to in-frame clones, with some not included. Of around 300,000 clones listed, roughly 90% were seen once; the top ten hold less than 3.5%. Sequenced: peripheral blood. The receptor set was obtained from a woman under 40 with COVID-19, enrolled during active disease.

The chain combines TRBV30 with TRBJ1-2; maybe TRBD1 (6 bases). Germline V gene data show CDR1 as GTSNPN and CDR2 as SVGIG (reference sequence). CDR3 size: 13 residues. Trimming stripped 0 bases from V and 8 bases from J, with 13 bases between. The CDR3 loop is CAWSVLGGGGYTF. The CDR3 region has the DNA TGTGCCTGGAGTGTATTGGGAGGGGGAGGCTACACCTTC. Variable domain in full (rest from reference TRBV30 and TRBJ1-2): SQTIHQWPATLVQPVGSPLSLECTVEGTSNPNLYWYRQAAGRGLQLLFYSVGIGQISSEVPQNLSASRPQDRQFILSSKKLLLSDSGFYLCAWSVLGGGGYTFGSGTRLTVV.

CDR3 in amino acids: CASSPRGGTVNEKLFF. DNA of the CDR3: TGTGCCAGCAGTCCCCGAGGCGGGACAGTCAATGAAAAACTGTTTTTT. This chain links TRBV27 with TRBJ1-4; 7 bases are a match to TRBD1. The V gene end was trimmed by 5 bases and the J gene end by 5 bases; junction bases not matched to a gene: 11. This CDR3 spans 16 amino acids. Looked up from germline, CDR1 is MNHEY and CDR2 is SMNVEV (reference sequence).

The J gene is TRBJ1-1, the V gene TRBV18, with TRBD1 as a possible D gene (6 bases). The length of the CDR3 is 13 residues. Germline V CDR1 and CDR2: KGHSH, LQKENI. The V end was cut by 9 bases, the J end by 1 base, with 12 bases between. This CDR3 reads CASQQGRNTEAFF. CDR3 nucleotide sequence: TGTGCCAGTCAACAGGGACGGAACACTGAAGCTTTCTTT.

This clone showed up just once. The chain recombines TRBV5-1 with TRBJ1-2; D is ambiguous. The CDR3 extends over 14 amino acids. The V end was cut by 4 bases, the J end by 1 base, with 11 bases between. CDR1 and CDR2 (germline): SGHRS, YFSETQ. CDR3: CASSPGLINYGYTF. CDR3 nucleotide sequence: TGCGCCAGCAGCCCCGGACTGATTAACTATGGCTACACCTTC.

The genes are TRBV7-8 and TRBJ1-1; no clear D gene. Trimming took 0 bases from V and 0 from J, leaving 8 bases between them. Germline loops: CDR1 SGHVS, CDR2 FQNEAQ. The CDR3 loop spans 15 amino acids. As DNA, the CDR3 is TGTGCCAGCAGCTTAGCGCGGCAGATGAACACTGAAGCTTTCTTT. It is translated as CASSLARQMNTEAFF.

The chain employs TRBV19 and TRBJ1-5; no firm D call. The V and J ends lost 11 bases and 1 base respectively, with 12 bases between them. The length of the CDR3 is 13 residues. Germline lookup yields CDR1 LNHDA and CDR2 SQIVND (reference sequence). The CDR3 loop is CAEGRMSNQPQHF. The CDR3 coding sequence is TGTGCCGAGGGTAGAATGAGCAATCAGCCCCAGCATTTT.

The CDR3 sequence: CASSAHGLANSGNTIYF. CDR3 nucleotide sequence: TGTGCCAGCAGTGCCCATGGACTGGCAAACTCTGGAAACACCATATATTTT. The chain recombines TRBV25-1 with TRBJ1-3; the D is unclear. The CDR3 is made up of 17 amino acids. V was trimmed by 4 bases and J by 0 bases, leaving 16 bases between them. CDR1 MGHDK and CDR2 SYGVNS come from the germline V gene.

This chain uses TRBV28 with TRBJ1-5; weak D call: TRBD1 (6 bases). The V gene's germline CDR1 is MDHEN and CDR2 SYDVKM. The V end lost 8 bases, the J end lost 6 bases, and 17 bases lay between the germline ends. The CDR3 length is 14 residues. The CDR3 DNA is TGTGCCAGCCTAGGACAGCCTGGGGGTCAGCCCCAGCATTTT. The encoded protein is CASLGQPGGQPQHF.